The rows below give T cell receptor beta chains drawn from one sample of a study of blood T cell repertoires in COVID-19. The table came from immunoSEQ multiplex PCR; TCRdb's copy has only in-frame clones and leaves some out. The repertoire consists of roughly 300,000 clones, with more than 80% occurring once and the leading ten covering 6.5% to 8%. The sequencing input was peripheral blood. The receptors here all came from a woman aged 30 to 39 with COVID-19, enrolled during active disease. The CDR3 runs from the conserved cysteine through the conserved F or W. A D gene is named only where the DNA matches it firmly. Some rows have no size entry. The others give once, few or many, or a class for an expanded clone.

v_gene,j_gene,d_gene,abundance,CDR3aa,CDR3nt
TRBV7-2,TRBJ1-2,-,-,CASSLGPLAYGYTF,TGTGCCAGCAGCTTAGGGCCGCTAGCCTATGGCTACACCTTC
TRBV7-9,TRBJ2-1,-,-,CASSLGSSYNEQFF,TGTGCCAGCAGCTTAGGCAGCTCCTACAATGAGCAGTTCTTC
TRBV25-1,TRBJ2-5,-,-,CASSDYLRGEYQETQYF,TGTGCCAGCAGTGATTACCTTCGGGGAGAGTACCAAGAGACCCAGTACTTC
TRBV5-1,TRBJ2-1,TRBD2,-,CASSTGLAGGRNNEQFF,TGCGCCAGCAGCACCGGACTAGCGGGAGGTAGGAACAATGAGCAGTTCTTC
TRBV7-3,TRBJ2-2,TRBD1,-,CASSYTSGQGANTGELFF,TGTGCCAGCAGTTATACTTCGGGACAGGGGGCGAACACCGGGGAGCTGTTTTTT
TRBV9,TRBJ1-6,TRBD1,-,CASSVDGGGDSPLHF,TGTGCCAGCAGCGTAGATGGAGGGGGCGATTCACCCCTCCACTTT
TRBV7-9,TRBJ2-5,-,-,CASSPLETQYF,TGTGCCAGCAGCCCATTAGAGACCCAGTACTTC
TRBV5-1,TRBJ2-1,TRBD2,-,CASSLGLVSGSSYNEQFF,TGCGCCAGCAGCTTGGGCTTGGTTAGCGGGAGTTCCTACAATGAGCAGTTCTTC
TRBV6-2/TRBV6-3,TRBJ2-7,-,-,CASSWGADGPYEQYF,TGTGCCAGCAGTTGGGGAGCGGACGGCCCCTACGAGCAGTACTTC
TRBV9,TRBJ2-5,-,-,CASSVASARGQETQYF,TGTGCCAGCAGCGTAGCCTCTGCCAGGGGTCAAGAGACCCAGTACTTC
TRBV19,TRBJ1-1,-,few,CASSLTDSTEAFF,TGTGCCAGTAGTTTAACAGACAGCACTGAAGCTTTCTTT
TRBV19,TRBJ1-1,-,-,CASSIQVNTEAFF,TGTGCCAGTAGTATTCAGGTGAACACTGAAGCTTTCTTT
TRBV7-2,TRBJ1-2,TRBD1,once,CASSLGTGRTGYTF,TGTGCCAGCAGCTTAGGGACAGGGCGAACAGGCTACACCTTC
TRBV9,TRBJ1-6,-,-,CASSRGGGSPLHF,TGTGCCAGCTCCCGTGGGGGCGGTTCACCCCTCCACTTT
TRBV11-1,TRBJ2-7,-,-,CASSTLPLASYEQYF,TGTGCCAGCAGCACTCTCCCCCTAGCGTCCTACGAGCAGTACTTC
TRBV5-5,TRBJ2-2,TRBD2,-,CASSSTAGEPNTGELFF,TGTGCCAGCAGCTCAACAGCGGGAGAGCCGAACACCGGGGAGCTGTTTTTT
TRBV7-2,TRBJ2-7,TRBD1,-,CASSLGQGAAYEQYF,TGTGCCAGCAGCCTCGGACAGGGGGCAGCCTACGAGCAGTACTTC
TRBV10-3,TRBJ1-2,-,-,CAIRTTGRGYGYTF,TGTGCCATCAGAACTACAGGACGAGGCTATGGCTACACCTTC
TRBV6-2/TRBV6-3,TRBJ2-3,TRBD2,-,CASSAPTSGSADTQYF,TGTGCCAGCAGTGCCCCAACTAGCGGGAGCGCAGATACGCAGTATTTT
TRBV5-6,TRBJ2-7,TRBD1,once,CASSLLTGTYEQYF,TGTGCCAGCAGCTTGCTGACAGGGACCTACGAGCAGTACTTC
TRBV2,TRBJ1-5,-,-,CASSEQGNQPQHF,TGTGCCAGCAGTGAACAGGGCAATCAGCCCCAGCATTTT
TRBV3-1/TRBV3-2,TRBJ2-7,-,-,CASSQDRGYAQYF,TGTGCCAGCAGCCAAGACAGGGGTTACGCGCAGTACTTC
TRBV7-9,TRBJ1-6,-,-,CASSFDSPSYNSPLHF,TGTGCCAGCAGCTTCGACAGCCCCTCCTATAATTCACCCCTCCACTTT
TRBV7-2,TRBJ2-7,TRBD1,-,CASSRTGGSYEQYF,TGTGCCAGCAGCCGGACAGGGGGCTCCTACGAGCAGTACTTC
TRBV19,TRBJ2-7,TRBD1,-,CASSLAGTGSHEQYF,TGTGCCAGTAGCTTAGCCGGGACAGGATCCCACGAGCAGTACTTC
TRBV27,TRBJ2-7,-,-,CASSLKGVRYEQYF,TGTGCCAGCAGTTTAAAGGGGGTCCGCTACGAGCAGTACTTC
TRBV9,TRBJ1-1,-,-,CASSGQRNTEAFF,TGTGCCAGCAGCGGTCAGCGGAACACTGAAGCTTTCTTT